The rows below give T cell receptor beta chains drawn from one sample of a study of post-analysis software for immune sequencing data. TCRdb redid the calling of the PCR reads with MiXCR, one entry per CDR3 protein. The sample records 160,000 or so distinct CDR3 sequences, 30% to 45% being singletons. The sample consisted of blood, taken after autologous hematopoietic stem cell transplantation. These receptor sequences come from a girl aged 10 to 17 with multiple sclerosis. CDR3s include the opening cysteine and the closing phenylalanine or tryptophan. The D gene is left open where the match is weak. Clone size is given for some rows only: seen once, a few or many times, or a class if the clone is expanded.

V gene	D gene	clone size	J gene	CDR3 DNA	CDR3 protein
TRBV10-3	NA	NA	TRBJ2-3	TGTGCCATCAGTGGCGCAGGGGGCACAGATACGCAGTATTTT	CAISGAGGTDTQYF
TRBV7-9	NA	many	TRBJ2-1	TGTGCCAGCAGCGACGAGGTTTACTACAATGAGCAGTTCTTC	CASSDEVYYNEQFF
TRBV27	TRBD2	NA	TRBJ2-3	TGTGCCAGCAGTCTAACCGGGACTAGCCCCGATACGCAGTATTTT	CASSLTGTSPDTQYF
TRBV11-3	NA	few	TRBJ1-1	TGTGCCAGCAGCTTAGGGGGCTTTGGGAACACTGAAGCTTTCTTT	CASSLGGFGNTEAFF
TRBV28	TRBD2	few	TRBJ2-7	TGTGCCAGCAGTCGACTAGCGGGAGGGGGCTCCTACGAGCAGTACTTC	CASSRLAGGGSYEQYF
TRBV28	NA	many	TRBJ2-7	TGTGCCAGCAGTTGGAGCGGGCGTTTCCACGAGCAGTACTTC	CASSWSGRFHEQYF
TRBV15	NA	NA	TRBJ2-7	TGTGCCACCAGCCGGGGGACGGGGCCCTACGAGCAGTACTTC	CATSRGTGPYEQYF
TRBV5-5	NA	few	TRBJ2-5	TGTGCCAGCAGCCCGACGGGGAGCCAAGAGACCCAGTACTTC	CASSPTGSQETQYF
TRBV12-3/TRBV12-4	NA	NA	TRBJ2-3	TGTGCCAGCAGTTTAGCGAGAGTCGGCCCAGATACGCAGTATTTT	CASSLARVGPDTQYF
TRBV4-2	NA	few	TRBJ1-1	TGTGCCAGCAGCGAGGGACCTGAAGCTTTCTTT	CASSEGPEAFF
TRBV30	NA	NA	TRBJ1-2	TGTGCCTCTCACCGGGACAAAGGTGGCTACACCTTC	CASHRDKGGYTF
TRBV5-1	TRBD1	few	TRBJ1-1	TGCGCCAGCAGCTCGGGACAGGGGGCGCGTAACGCTGAAGCTTTCTTT	CASSSGQGARNAEAFF
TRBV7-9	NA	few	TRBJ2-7	TGTGCCAGCAGTTTAATCGTAAGGGATGCGTACGAGCAGTACTTC	CASSLIVRDAYEQYF
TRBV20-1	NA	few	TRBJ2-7	TGCAGTGCTGAAAGGGTACGCAATTACGAGCAGTACTTC	CSAERVRNYEQYF
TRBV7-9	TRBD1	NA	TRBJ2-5	TGTGCCAGCAGCACCGGGACAGGAGAGACCCAGTACTTC	CASSTGTGETQYF
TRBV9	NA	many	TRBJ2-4	TGTGCCAGCAGCGCTGCGGGGCCCGCGAACATTCAGTACTTC	CASSAAGPANIQYF
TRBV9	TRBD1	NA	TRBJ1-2	TGTGCCAGCAGCGTAGCGGGGACAGGGGTTCATGGCTACACCTTC	CASSVAGTGVHGYTF
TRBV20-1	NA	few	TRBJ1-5	TGCAGTGCTAGAGATCTATCAGGGAATCAGCCCCAGCATTTT	CSARDLSGNQPQHF
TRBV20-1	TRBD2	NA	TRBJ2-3	TGCAGTGGAATAGCGGGAGCCCTCACAGATACGCAGTATTTT	CSGIAGALTDTQYF
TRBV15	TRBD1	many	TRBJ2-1	TGTGCCACCAGCAGAACCCCGGACAGGGGATTGGATGAGCAGTTCTTC	CATSRTPDRGLDEQFF
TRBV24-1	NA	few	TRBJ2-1	TGTGCCACCAGTGATTCCCTTGGCCCCAACTTAAAGTACAATGAGCAGTTCTTC	CATSDSLGPNLKYNEQFF
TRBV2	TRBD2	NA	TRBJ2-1	TGTGCCAGCAGGAAGACTAGCGGGAGGGCGTTGAATGAGCAGTTCTTC	CASRKTSGRALNEQFF
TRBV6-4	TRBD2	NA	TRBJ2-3	TGTGCCAGCAGCCCGGGGACTAGCGAGACGCCTACGCAGTATTTT	CASSPGTSETPTQYF
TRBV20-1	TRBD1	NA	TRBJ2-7	TGCAGTTCGGGACAGGGAGTCCCCTACGAGCAGTACTTC	CSSGQGVPYEQYF
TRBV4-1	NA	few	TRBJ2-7	TGCGCCAGCAGCCAAGAGTTCGGGGGCTCCTACGAGCAGTACTTC	CASSQEFGGSYEQYF
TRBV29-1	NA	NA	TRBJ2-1	TGCAGCGTTCACGGGGGCACGGAGCAGTTCTTC	CSVHGGTEQFF
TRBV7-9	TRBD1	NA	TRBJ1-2	TGTGCCAGCCGAGAGGACAGGGGACAATATGGCTACACCTTC	CASREDRGQYGYTF
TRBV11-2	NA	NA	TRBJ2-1	TGTGCCAGCAGCTTTTCTGCGGGTCGGGACAATGAGCAGTTCTTC	CASSFSAGRDNEQFF
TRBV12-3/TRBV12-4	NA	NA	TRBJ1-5	TGTGCCAGCACCATGGGGGTTTACTCGCCCCAGCATTTT	CASTMGVYSPQHF
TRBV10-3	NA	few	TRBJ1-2	TGTGCCATCAGTGAGTCAGACAGGCCCAGTGGCTACACCTTC	CAISESDRPSGYTF
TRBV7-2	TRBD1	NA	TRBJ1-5	TGTGCCAGCAGCTTAAGGGGGTCGGGGACAGGGGCCCATCAGCCCCAGCATTTT	CASSLRGSGTGAHQPQHF
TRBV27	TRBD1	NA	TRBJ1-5	TGTGCCAGCAGCCCGGGGGACAGGGGCGTTTATCAGCCCCAGCATTTT	CASSPGDRGVYQPQHF
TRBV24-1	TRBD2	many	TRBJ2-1	TGTGCCACCAGTGACTCCCTAGCGGGAGGCCGCAATGAGCAGTTCTTC	CATSDSLAGGRNEQFF
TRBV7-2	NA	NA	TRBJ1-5	TGTGCCAGCAGCTTAAAGAGCGCCGGTCAGCCCCAGCATTTT	CASSLKSAGQPQHF
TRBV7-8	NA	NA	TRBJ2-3	TGTGCCAGCAACTTAGCGAGGGTGGCAGATACGCAGTATTTT	CASNLARVADTQYF
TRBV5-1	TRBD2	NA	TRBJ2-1	TGCGCCAGCAGCCTGACTAGCGGGGGGATCAATGAGCAGTTCTTC	CASSLTSGGINEQFF
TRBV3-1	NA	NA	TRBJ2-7	TGTGCCAGCAGCCACTCACACTACGAGCAGTACTTC	CASSHSHYEQYF
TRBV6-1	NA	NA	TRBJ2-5	TGTGCCAGCAGTGAAATGGCCGGCAGCCAAGAGACCCAGTACTTC	CASSEMAGSQETQYF
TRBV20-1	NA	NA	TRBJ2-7	TGCAGTGTAGCGGCTCCAAATTCCTACGAGCAGTACTTC	CSVAAPNSYEQYF
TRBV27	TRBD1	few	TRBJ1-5	TGTGCCAGCAGTCCCTCCGGGACAGACCTTAATCAGCCCCAGCATTTT	CASSPSGTDLNQPQHF
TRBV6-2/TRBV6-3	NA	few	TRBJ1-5	TGTGCCAGCAGTTACCCTGGACCGAATAGCAATCAGCCCCAGCATTTT	CASSYPGPNSNQPQHF
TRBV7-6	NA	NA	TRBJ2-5	TGTGCCAGCAGCTTAGCGAGGACCCAGTACTTC	CASSLARTQYF
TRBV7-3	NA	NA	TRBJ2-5	TGTGCCAGCAGCCCCTCAGGGTTCGGGGAGACCCAGTACTTC	CASSPSGFGETQYF
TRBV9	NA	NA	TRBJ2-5	TGTGCCAGCACTCTAGGTGATAGCGGAGAGACCCAGTACTTC	CASTLGDSGETQYF
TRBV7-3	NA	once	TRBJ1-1	TGTGCCAGCAGCTTAACGGCGGGGGGAGGCACTGAAGCTTTCTTT	CASSLTAGGGTEAFF
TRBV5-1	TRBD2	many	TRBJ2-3	TGCGCCAGCAGCCCGGGACTAGCGGGAAGTAAAGATACGCAGTATTTT	CASSPGLAGSKDTQYF
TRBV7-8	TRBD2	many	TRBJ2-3	TGTGCCAGCAGCCTAGGGACTAGCGGGACACCCACAGATACGCAGTATTTT	CASSLGTSGTPTDTQYF
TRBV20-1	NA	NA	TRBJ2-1	TGCAGTGCTGTAACCCCCCACAATGAGCAGTTCTTC	CSAVTPHNEQFF
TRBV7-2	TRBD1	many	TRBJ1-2	TGTGCCAGCAGCTTAAGCGGGGCAGGGGGCAGCTATGGCTACACCTTC	CASSLSGAGGSYGYTF
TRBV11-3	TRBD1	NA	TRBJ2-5	TGTGCCAGCAGCTCTGGACAGGTAAATGGTGAGCAGTACTTC	CASSSGQVNGEQYF
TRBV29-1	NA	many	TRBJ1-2	TGCAGCGTTGAGACCAACTATGGCTACACCTTC	CSVETNYGYTF
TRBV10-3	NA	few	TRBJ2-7	TGTGCCATCAGTGAGTCGGGCACCTACGAGCAGTACTTC	CAISESGTYEQYF